This TCR beta chain was recovered during a study of blood T cell repertoires in COVID-19. Study summary: There were acute and convalescent COVID-19 samples, and they came from the United States, Italy and Spain.

Produced via immunoSEQ multiplex PCR; TCRdb's table is partial and in-frame only. The sample lists about 89,000 clones; 90% to 95% were seen once. Trimming shortened V by 4 bases and J by 3 bases, and 5 bases separated the two germline ends. CDR1 is SGHDT and CDR2 is YYEEEE in the germline V gene. CDR3 length equals 11 residues. The chain links TRBV5-6 to TRBJ2-7; D gene unclear. The specimen sequenced was peripheral blood. This TCR came from a human donor with active COVID-19. The donor label of this sample is uncertain. The chain's CDR3 is CASSIYYEQYF. The CDR3, as DNA: TGTGCCAGCAGCATCTACTACGAGCAGTACTTC.